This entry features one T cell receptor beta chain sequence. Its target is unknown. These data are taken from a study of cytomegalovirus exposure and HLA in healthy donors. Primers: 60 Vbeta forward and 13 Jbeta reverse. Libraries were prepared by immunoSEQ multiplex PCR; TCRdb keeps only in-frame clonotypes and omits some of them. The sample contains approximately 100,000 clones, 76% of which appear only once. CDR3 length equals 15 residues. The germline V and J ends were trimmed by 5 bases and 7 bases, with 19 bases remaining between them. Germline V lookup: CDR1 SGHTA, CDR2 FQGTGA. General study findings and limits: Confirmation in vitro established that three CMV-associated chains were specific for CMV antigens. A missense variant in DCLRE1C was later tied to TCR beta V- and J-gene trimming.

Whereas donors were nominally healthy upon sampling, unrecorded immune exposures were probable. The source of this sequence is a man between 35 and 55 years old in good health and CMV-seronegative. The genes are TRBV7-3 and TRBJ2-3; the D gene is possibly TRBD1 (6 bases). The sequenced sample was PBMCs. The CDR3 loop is CASSPFTGMRNTQYF. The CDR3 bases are TGTGCCAGCAGCCCCTTTACAGGGATGCGAAATACGCAGTATTTT.